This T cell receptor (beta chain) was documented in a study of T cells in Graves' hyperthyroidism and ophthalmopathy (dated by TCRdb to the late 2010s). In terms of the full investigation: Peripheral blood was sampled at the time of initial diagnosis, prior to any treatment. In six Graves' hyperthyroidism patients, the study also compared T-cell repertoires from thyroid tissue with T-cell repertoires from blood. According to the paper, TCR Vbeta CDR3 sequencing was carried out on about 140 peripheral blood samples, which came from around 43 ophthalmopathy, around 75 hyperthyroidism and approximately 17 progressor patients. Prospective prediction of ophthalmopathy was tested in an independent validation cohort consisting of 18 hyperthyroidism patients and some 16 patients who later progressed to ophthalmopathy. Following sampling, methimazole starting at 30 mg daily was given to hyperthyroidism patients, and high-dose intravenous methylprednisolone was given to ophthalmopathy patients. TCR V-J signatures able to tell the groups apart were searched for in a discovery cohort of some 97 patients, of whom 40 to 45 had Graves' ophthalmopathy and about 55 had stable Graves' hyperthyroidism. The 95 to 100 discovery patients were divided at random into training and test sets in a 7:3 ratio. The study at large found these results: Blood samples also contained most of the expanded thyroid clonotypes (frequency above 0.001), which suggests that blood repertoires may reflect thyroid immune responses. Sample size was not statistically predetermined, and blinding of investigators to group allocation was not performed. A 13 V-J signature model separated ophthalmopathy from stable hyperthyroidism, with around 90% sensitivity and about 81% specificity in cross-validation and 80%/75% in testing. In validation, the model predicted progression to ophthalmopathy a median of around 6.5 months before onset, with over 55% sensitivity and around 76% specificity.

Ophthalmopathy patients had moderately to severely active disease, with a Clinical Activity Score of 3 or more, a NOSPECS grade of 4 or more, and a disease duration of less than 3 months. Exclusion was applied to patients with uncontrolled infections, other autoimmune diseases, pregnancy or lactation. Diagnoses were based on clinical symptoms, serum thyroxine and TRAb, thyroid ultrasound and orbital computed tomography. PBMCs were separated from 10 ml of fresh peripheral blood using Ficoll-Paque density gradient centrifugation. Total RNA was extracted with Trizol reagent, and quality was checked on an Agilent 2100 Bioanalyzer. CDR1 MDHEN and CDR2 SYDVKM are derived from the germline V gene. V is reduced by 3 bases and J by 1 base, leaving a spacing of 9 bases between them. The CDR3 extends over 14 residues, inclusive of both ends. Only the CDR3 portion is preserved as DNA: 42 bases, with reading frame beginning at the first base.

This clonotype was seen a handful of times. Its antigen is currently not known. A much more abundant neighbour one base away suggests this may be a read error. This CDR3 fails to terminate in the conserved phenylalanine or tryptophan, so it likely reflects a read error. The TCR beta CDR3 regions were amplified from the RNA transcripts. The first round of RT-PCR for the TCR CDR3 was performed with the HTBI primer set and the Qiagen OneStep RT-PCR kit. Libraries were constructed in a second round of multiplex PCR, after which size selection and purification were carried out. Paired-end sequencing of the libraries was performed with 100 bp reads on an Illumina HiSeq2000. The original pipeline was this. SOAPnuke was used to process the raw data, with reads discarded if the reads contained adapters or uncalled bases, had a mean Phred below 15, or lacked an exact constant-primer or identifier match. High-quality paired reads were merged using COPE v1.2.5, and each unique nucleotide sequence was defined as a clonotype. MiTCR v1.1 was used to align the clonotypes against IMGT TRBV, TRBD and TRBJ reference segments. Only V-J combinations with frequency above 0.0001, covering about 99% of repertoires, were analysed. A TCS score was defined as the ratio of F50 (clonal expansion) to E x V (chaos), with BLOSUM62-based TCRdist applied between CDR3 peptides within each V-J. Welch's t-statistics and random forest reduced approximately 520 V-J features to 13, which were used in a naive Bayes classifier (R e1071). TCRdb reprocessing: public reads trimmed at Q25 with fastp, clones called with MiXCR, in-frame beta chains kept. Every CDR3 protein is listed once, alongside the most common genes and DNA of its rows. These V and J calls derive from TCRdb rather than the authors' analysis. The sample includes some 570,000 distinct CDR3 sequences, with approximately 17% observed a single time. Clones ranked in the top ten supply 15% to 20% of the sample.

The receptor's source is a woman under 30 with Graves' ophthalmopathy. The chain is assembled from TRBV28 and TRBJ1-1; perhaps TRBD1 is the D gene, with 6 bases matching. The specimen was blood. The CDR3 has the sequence CASSFGGTNTEAFL. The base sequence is TGTGCCAGCAGTTTTGGGGGCACGAACACTGAAGCTTTCCTT.